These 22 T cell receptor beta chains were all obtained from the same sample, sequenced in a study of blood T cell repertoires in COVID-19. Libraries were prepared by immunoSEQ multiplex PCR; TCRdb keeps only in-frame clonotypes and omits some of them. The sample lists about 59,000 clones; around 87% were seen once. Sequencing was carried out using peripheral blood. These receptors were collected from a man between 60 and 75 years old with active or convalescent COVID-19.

CDR3 nucleotides: TGTGCCAGCAGTGAAAGAATGGCCCCCAACTCCTATAATTCACCCCTCCACTTT. Amino acids: CASSERMAPNSYNSPLHF. The chain is built from TRBV2 and TRBJ1-6; D remains ambiguous. This CDR3 is built from 18 residues. V shed 2 bases and J shed 0 bases, with 14 bases lying between them. CDR1 is SNHLY and CDR2 is FYNNEI in the germline V gene.

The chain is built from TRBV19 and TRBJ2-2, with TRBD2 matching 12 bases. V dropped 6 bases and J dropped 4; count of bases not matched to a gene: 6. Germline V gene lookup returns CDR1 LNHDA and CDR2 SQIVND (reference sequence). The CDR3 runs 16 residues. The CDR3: CASRILAGGGTGELFF. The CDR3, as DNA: TGTGCCAGTAGGATACTAGCGGGAGGTGGCACCGGGGAGCTGTTTTTT.

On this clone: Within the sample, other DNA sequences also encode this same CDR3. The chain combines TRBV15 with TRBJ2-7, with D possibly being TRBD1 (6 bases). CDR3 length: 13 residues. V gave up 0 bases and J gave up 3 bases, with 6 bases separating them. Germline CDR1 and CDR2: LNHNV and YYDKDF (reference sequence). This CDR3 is CATSRDRGYEQYF. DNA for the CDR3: TGTGCCACCAGCAGAGACAGGGGCTACGAGCAGTACTTC.

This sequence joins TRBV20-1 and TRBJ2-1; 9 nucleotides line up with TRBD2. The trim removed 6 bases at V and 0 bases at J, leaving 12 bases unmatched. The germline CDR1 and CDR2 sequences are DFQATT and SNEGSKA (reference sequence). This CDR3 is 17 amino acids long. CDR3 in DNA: TGCAGTGCGAGTCGGCTAGCGGGGATAAGCTCCTACAATGAGCAGTTCTTC. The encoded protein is CSASRLAGISSYNEQFF.

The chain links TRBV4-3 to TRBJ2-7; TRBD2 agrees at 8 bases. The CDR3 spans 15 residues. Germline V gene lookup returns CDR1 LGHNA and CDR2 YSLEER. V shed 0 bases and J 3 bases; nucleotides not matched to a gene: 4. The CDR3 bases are TGCGCCAGCAGCCAAGATCTACTAGCGGTCTACGAGCAGTACTTC. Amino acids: CASSQDLLAVYEQYF.

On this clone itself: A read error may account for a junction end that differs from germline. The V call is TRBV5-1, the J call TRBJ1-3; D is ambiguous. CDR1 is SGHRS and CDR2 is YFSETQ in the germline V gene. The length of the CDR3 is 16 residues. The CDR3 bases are TGCGCCAGCAGCTTGGGGGCCGGGAACTCTGGCAACACCATATATTTT. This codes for CASSLGAGNSGNTIYF.

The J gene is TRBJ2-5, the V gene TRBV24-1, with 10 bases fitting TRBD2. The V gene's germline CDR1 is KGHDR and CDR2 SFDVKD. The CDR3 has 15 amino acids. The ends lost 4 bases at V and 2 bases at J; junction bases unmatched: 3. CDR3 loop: CATSDSSGGQETQYF. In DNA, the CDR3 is TGTGCCACCAGTGACTCTAGCGGGGGACAAGAGACCCAGTACTTC.

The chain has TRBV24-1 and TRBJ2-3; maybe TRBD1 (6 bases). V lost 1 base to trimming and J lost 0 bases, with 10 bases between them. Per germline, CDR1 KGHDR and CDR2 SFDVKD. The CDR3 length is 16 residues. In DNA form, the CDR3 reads TGTGCCACCAGTGATTTAGGGACAATAAGCACAGATACGCAGTATTTT. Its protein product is CATSDLGTISTDTQYF.

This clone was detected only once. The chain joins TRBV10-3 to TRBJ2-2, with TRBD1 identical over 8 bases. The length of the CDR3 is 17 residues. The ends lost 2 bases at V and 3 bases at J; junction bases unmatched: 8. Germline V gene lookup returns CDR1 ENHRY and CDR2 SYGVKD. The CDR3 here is CAISELWTGIDTGELFF. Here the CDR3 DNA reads TGTGCCATCAGTGAGCTGTGGACAGGGATAGACACCGGGGAGCTGTTTTTT.

The CDR3 nucleotides read TGTGCCAGCTCTACGGACAGGGACTATGGCTACACCTTC. This encodes CASSTDRDYGYTF. The V and J genes are TRBV18 and TRBJ1-2; the match to TRBD1 covers 8 bases. V lost 6 bases and J lost 3; bases outside the gene matches: 3. The CDR3 loop spans 13 amino acids. CDR1 is KGHSH and CDR2 is LQKENI in the germline V gene.

CDR3 in amino acids: CASSLNGGGGYTF. As DNA, the CDR3 is TGTGCCAGCAGCTTAAATGGGGGAGGTGGCTACACCTTC. J is TRBJ1-2 and V is TRBV7-3, with D tentatively TRBD1 (5 bases). CDR1 and CDR2 (germline): SGHTA, FQGTGA. V lost 1 base, J lost 7 bases, and 10 bases lay in between. The CDR3 has 13 residues.

In DNA, the CDR3 is TGCGCCAGCAGCTTCACCGGGAGTGTTGAGCAGTTCTTC. As protein: CASSFTGSVEQFF. The V gene is TRBV5-1, the J gene TRBJ2-1; D possibly corresponds to TRBD2 (6 bases). The CDR3 is 13 amino acids. The germline V and J ends were trimmed by 2 bases and 9 bases, with 12 bases remaining between them. Germline V gene data show CDR1 as SGHRS and CDR2 as YFSETQ.

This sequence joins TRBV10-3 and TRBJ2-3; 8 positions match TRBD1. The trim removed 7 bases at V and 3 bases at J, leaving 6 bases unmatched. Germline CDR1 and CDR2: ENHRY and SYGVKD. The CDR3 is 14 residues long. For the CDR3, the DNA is TGTGCCATCAACGACAGGGGCTTGACAGATACGCAGTATTTT. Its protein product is CAINDRGLTDTQYF.

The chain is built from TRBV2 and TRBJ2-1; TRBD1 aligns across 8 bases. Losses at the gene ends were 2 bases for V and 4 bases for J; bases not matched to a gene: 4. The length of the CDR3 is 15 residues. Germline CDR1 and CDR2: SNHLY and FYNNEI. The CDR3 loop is CASSEQGAGYNEQFF. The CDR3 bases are TGTGCCAGCAGTGAACAGGGGGCGGGATACAATGAGCAGTTCTTC.

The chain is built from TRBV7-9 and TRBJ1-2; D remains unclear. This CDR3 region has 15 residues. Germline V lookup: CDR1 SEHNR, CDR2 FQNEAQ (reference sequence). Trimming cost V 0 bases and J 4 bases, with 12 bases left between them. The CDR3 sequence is CASSLASKPTYGYTF. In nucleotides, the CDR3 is TGTGCCAGCAGCTTAGCGTCTAAGCCCACCTATGGCTACACCTTC. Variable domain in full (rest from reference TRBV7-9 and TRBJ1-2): DTGVSQNPRHKITKRGQNVTFRCDPISEHNRLYWYRQTLGQGPEFLTYFQNEAQLEKSRLLSDRFSAERPKGSFSTLEIQRTEQGDSAMYLCASSLASKPTYGYTFGSGTRLTVV.

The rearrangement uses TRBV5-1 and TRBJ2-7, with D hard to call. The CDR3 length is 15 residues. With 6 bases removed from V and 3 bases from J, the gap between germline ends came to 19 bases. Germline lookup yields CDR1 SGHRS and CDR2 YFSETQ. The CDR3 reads CASTPFSRGNYEQYF. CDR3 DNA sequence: TGCGCCAGCACCCCTTTTTCGCGCGGAAACTACGAGCAGTACTTC.

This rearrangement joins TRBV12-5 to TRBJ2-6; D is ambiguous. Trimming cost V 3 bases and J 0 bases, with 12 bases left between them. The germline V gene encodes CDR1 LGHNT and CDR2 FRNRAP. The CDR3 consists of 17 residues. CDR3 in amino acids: CASGFSAAFSGANVLTF. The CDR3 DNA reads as TGTGCTAGTGGTTTTAGTGCTGCGTTCTCTGGGGCCAACGTCCTGACTTTC.

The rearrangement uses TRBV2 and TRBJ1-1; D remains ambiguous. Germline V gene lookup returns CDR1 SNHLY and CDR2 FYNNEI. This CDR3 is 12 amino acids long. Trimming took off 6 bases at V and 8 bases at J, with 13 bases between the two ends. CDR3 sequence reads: CASRQVPSEAFF. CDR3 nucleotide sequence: TGTGCCAGCAGGCAGGTCCCCTCGGAAGCTTTCTTT.

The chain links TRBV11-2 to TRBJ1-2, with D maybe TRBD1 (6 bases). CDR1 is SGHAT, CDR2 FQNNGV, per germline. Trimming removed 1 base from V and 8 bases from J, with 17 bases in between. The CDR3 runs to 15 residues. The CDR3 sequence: CASSLVGDMAWGYTF. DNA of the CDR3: TGTGCCAGCAGCTTAGTAGGGGACATGGCCTGGGGCTACACCTTC.

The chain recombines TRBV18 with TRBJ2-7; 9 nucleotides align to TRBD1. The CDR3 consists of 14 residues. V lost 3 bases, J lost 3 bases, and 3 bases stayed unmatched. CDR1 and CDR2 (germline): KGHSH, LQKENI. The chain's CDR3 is CASSPTGGNYEQYF. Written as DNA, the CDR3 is TGTGCCAGCTCACCTACAGGGGGCAACTACGAGCAGTACTTC.

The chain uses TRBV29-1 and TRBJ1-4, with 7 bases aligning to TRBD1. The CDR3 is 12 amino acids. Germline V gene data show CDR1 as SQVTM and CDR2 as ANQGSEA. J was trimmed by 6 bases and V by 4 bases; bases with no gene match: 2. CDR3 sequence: CSVAGGDEKLFF. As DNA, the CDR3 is TGCAGCGTTGCAGGGGGAGATGAAAAACTGTTTTTT.

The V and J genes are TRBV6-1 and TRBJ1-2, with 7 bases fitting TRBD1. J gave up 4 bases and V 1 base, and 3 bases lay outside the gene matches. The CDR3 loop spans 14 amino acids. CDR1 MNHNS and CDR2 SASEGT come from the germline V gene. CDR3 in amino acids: CASSEGDSPYGYTF. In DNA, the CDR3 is TGTGCCAGCAGTGAAGGGGACAGTCCCTATGGCTACACCTTC.